This T cell receptor (beta chain) was documented in a study of blood T cell repertoires in COVID-19. Study-wide background: The United States, Italy and Spain provided the acute and convalescent COVID-19 samples. Sample material is recorded as cDNA or gDNA derived from T cells, B-cell-depleted T cells, or PBMCs.

The authors' processing: From reference gene primer amplification, estimates of nucleated cell counts were derived. Repertoires were generated with immunoSEQ multiplex PCR, while TCRdb's copy carries only in-frame clones and drops some. That table supplies the V and J calls and clone size; D and trimming were determined from the DNA. This sample has under 200,000 clones; approximately 88% occur once, and the top ten carry around 3.9%. Germline values: CDR1 LGHDT, CDR2 YNNKEL (reference sequence). V was pared by 2 bases and J by 4 bases, with 18 bases between. This CDR3 comprises 17 residues. The V gene is TRBV3-1 (or the pseudogene TRBV3-2), the J gene TRBJ2-4, with TRBD2 as a possible D gene (6 bases). Sequencing used peripheral blood. This receptor was identified in an older woman who had recovered from COVID-19. The CDR3 DNA is TGTGCCAGCAGCCAATATACGGGGAGGAGCGGTAAAAACATTCAGTACTTC. Encoded protein: CASSQYTGRSGKNIQYF.